These 20 T cell receptor beta chains originate from one sample sequenced in a study of CD8 T cells in Susac syndrome. With random hexamers, 0.5 to 1 ug RNA was reverse transcribed. Using its own MiXCR run on the immunoSEQ multiplex PCR reads, TCRdb lists one record per CDR3 protein. The table has around 70,000 distinct CDR3 sequences, over 85% seen once. Sequences were obtained from CD8+ T cells from PBMCs. The receptors stem from a human donor with multiple sclerosis.

The chain employs TRBV27 and TRBJ2-7, with D perhaps being TRBD1 or TRBD2 (7 bases each). V dropped 5 bases and J dropped 1 base, with 18 bases sitting between them. CDR1 is MNHEY, CDR2 SMNVEV, per germline (reference sequence). This CDR3 has 16 amino acids. CDR3 loop: CASSPKRDRLSYEQYF. DNA of the CDR3: TGTGCCAGCAGTCCGAAGCGGGACAGACTATCCTACGAGCAGTACTTC.

The gene calls are TRBV4-1 and TRBJ2-5; D gene ambiguous. This CDR3 comprises 14 residues. Looked up from germline, CDR1 is MGHRA and CDR2 is YSYEKL. With 4 bases removed from V and 0 bases from J, the gap between germline ends came to 9 bases. The CDR3 DNA reads TGCGCCAGCAGCCCATATAAGGACCAAGAGACCCAGTACTTC. It yields the protein CASSPYKDQETQYF.

This chain uses TRBV30 with TRBJ1-2, with D maybe TRBD1 (6 bases). The CDR3 sequence is 12 residues long. Trimming left V 4 bases short and J 9 bases short, with 15 bases between. Germline lookup yields CDR1 GTSNPN and CDR2 SVGIG (reference sequence). CDR3 nucleotides: TGTGCCTGGACGCGGGACATGTTGAGCTACACCTTC. It specifies CAWTRDMLSYTF.

This clonotype was found a few times. V and J are TRBV29-1 and TRBJ2-7; D is possibly TRBD1 or TRBD2 (6 bases each). V lost 6 bases and J 0 bases, leaving 12 bases between the germline ends. CDR1 SQVTM and CDR2 ANQGSEA come from the germline V gene. This CDR3 comprises 13 residues. The CDR3 bases are TGCAGCGTGCGGGACAAAACCTCCTACGAGCAGTACTTC. Its translation: CSVRDKTSYEQYF.

The gene calls are TRBV5-4 and TRBJ2-1; 8 nucleotides line up with TRBD2. The length of the CDR3 is 15 residues. With V trimmed by 5 bases and J by 4 bases, 8 bases remained unmatched. CDR1 and CDR2 from the germline V gene are SGHNT and YYREEE (reference sequence). The CDR3 DNA follows: TGTGCCAGCAGTTGGGTACGGGAGGGGTACAATGAGCAGTTCTTC. This gives the protein CASSWVREGYNEQFF. Full variable domain (missing parts from reference TRBV5-4 and TRBJ2-1): ETGVTQSPTHLIKTRGQQVTLRCSSQSGHNTVSWYQQALGQGPQFIFQYYREEENGRGNFPPRFSGLQFPNYSSELNVNALELDDSALYLCASSWVREGYNEQFFGPGTRLTVL.

This chain uses TRBV15 with TRBJ2-7; D may correspond to TRBD1 or TRBD2 (5 bases each). The CDR3 extends over 16 amino acids. Trimming took off 2 bases at V and 0 bases at J, with 14 bases between the two ends. Germline lookup yields CDR1 LNHNV and CDR2 YYDKDF (reference sequence). The CDR3 loop is CATSRSRDGASYEQYF. The CDR3 DNA is TGTGCCACCAGCAGATCAAGGGACGGAGCCTCCTACGAGCAGTACTTC.

The chain links TRBV20-1 to TRBJ2-7, with D perhaps being TRBD1 or TRBD2 (5 bases each). Between the trimmed V and J ends, which lost 0 bases and 2 bases, there was a span of 17 bases. Germline CDR1 is DFQATT and CDR2 is SNEGSKA (reference sequence). The CDR3 runs to 16 residues. The CDR3 reads CSARDLIGTPTYEQYF. The CDR3 region has the DNA TGCAGTGCTAGAGATCTTATAGGGACGCCAACCTACGAGCAGTACTTC.

The V call is TRBV28, the J call TRBJ2-1, with 11 bases matching TRBD2. Per the germline V gene, CDR1 is MDHEN and CDR2 is SYDVKM. The V gene end was trimmed by 6 bases and the J gene end by 3 bases; junction bases not matched to a gene: 1. The CDR3 has 14 residues. As DNA, the CDR3 is TGTGCCAGCAGAGGGACTAGCGGCTACAATGAGCAGTTCTTC. As protein: CASRGTSGYNEQFF.

A single count supports this clonotype. The J gene is TRBJ2-7, the V gene TRBV19, with a tentative D call TRBD1 (6 bases). V lost 1 base and J lost 6, with 16 bases in between. This CDR3 has 15 residues. The germline V gene encodes CDR1 LNHDA and CDR2 SQIVND (reference sequence). CDR3: CASSIAGTGLSEQYF. CDR3 DNA: TGTGCCAGTAGTATAGCAGGCACAGGGTTAAGCGAGCAGTACTTC.

The V call is TRBV25-1, the J call TRBJ2-5; D call uncertain. The CDR3 has 11 residues. Germline CDR1 reads MGHDK; CDR2 reads SYGVNS. With 8 bases removed from V and 5 bases from J, the gap between germline ends came to 9 bases. CDR3 region: CASGPEETQYF. CDR3 in DNA: TGTGCCAGCGGGCCAGAGGAGACCCAGTACTTC.

The rearrangement links TRBV5-4 to TRBJ2-4; 7 positions agree with TRBD1. The germline gives CDR1 SGHNT, CDR2 YYREEE (reference sequence). V shed 0 bases and J 12 bases; nucleotides not matched to a gene: 9. The CDR3 covers 14 residues. CDR3 DNA sequence: TGTGCCAGCAGCTTGGGGGCACAGGGGCGGAATCAGTACTTC. This encodes CASSLGAQGRNQYF.

This clonotype was recorded a few times. V is TRBV18 and J is TRBJ2-7, with D unresolved. Trimming took 6 bases from V and 4 from J, leaving 10 bases between them. The CDR3 is 12 amino acids. Germline CDR1 is KGHSH and CDR2 is LQKENI. CDR3 amino acids: CASSLDAYEQYF. Written as DNA, the CDR3 is TGTGCCAGCTCCCTTGACGCATACGAGCAGTACTTC.

V and J are TRBV29-1 and TRBJ2-2, with D perhaps TRBD1 (5 bases). Germline CDR1 reads SQVTM; CDR2 reads ANQGSEA. The ends were cut back, 4 bases at V and 7 bases at J, with 19 bases in the middle. CDR3 length: 15 residues. The CDR3 nucleotides read TGCAGCGTTGGACAGACCTTAGGTCTAAGCGGGGAGCTGTTTTTT. Translating it yields CSVGQTLGLSGELFF.

This sequence joins TRBV7-3 and TRBJ1-1; 7 nucleotides agree with TRBD1. Germline loops: CDR1 SGHTA, CDR2 FQGTGA. The CDR3 sequence is 14 residues long. Trimming took 5 bases from V and 4 from J; bases not matched to a gene: 7. CDR3 DNA sequence: TGTGCCAGCAGCGCAAAACAGGGGCGCACTGAAGCTTTCTTT. Amino acids: CASSAKQGRTEAFF.

This chain joins TRBV28 and TRBJ2-7; 10 positions agree with TRBD1. V dropped 6 bases and J dropped 0; count of bases not matched to a gene: 5. Germline-derived CDR1 and CDR2 are MDHEN and SYDVKM. This CDR3 comprises 15 residues. DNA for the CDR3: TGTGCCAGCAGGGAAGACAGGGGGCGCTCCTACGAGCAGTACTTC. Its translation: CASREDRGRSYEQYF.

The chain has TRBV27 and TRBJ2-5; 10 bases agree with TRBD1. The CDR3 length is 15 residues. Germline CDR1 reads MNHEY; CDR2 reads SMNVEV (reference sequence). Losses at the gene ends were 6 bases for V and 3 bases for J; bases not matched to a gene: 7. CDR3 amino acids: CASRTSGTGEETQYF. The CDR3 bases are TGTGCCAGCAGGACCTCCGGGACAGGGGAAGAGACCCAGTACTTC.

V usage is TRBV18 and J usage is TRBJ1-1, with D tentatively TRBD1 (6 bases). The CDR3 extends over 14 amino acids. Germline V gene sequence: CDR1 KGHSH, CDR2 LQKENI. Trimming removed 6 bases at V and 3 bases at J, with 14 bases between. The CDR3 DNA reads TGTGCCAGCTCGCCTGAACCAGGGGACACTGAAGCTTTCTTT. As protein: CASSPEPGDTEAFF. Full variable domain (missing parts from reference TRBV18 and TRBJ1-1): NAGVMQNPRHLVRRRGQEARLRCSPMKGHSHVYWYRQLPEEGLKFMVYLQKENIIDESGMPKERFSAEFPKEGPSILRIQQVVRGDSAAYFCASSPEPGDTEAFFGQGTRLTVV.

V usage is TRBV19 and J usage is TRBJ2-7; no definite D call. CDR1 is LNHDA and CDR2 is SQIVND in the germline V gene (reference sequence). The CDR3 extends over 13 amino acids. V gave up 1 base and J gave up 6 bases, with 10 bases separating them. Here the CDR3 reads CASSIGLATEQYF. As DNA, the CDR3 is TGTGCCAGTAGTATAGGCTTGGCAACCGAGCAGTACTTC.

The CDR3 region is CAWSTGNWGNQPQHF. In DNA form, the CDR3 reads TGTGCCTGGAGTACGGGGAATTGGGGCAATCAGCCCCAGCATTTT. This chain joins TRBV30 and TRBJ1-5; D gene uncertain. The CDR3 is 15 residues long. Looked up from germline, CDR1 is GTSNPN and CDR2 is SVGIG (reference sequence). V was trimmed by 2 bases and J by 2 bases, leaving 13 bases between them.

The gene calls are TRBV5-6 and TRBJ2-1, with D maybe TRBD1 (7 bases). The V gene's germline CDR1 is SGHDT and CDR2 YYEEEE. The CDR3 sequence is 16 residues long. Trimming took 4 bases from V and 0 from J, leaving 14 bases between them. This CDR3 reads CASSGGTANSYNEQFF. The CDR3 DNA reads TGTGCCAGCAGCGGGGGGACAGCGAACTCCTACAATGAGCAGTTCTTC.